Reported below is one T cell receptor (beta chain). This record comes from a study of cytomegalovirus exposure and HLA in healthy donors. This CDR3 contains 12 residues. J gave up 4 bases and V 11 bases, and 6 bases lay outside the gene matches. The germline CDR1 and CDR2 sequences are ENHRY and SYGVKD. Primers: 60 Vbeta forward and 13 Jbeta reverse. Only in-frame clones appear in the TCRdb table, and some are missing; sequencing was by immunoSEQ multiplex PCR. The sample includes 160,000 or so clones, 80% of them seen just once. Sequenced material: PBMCs. The chain employs TRBV10-3 and TRBJ1-1, with 8 nucleotides matching TRBD1. The TCR sequence derives from a man younger than 40 in good health and CMV-seronegative. The CDR3 sequence: CASITGGTEAFF. The CDR3 region has the DNA TGTGCCTCTATCACAGGGGGCACTGAAGCTTTCTTT.